This T cell receptor beta chain was profiled in a study of blood T cells in healthy people across ages. Primed by a sample-barcoded 5' primer and a J-beta primer mix, a second PCR proceeded for 7 to 11 cycles. TCRdb itself ran the 5' RACE reads through MiXCR, one entry per CDR3 protein. The sample shows more than 800,000 distinct CDR3 sequences, roughly 45% of them seen only once. On this clonotype itself: The antigen is undetermined.

Study conclusions and caveats: Higher diversity and more naive CD4+ cells were features of long-lived donors, compared to aged donors.

The specimen was blood. This sequence originates from a woman aged 55-69 years in good health.

The chain's CDR3 is CASRAQGADTEAFF. The DNA for the CDR3 is TGTGCCAGCAGGGCCCAGGGGGCGGACACTGAAGCTTTCTTT. This chain links TRBV12-3 or TRBV12-4 with TRBJ1-1, with 8 bases fitting TRBD1. CDR3 size: 14 residues. After removal of 6 bases from V and 3 bases from J, the junction contained 6 bases not matched to a gene.